This TCR beta chain originates from a study of T cell responses to AZD1222 COVID-19 vaccine. Points from the study as a whole: The reported proportion of spike-specific TCRs targeting unmutated variant regions was nearly half. White British people made up most donors, females outnumbered males, and clonal diversity was possibly underestimated.

Of note for this clone: Its matching antigen is unknown.

Repertoires were generated with immunoSEQ multiplex PCR, while TCRdb's copy carries only in-frame clones and drops some. The sample holds around 70,000 clones, 86% seen once. With 3 bases clipped from V and 8 bases from J, the junction kept 11 bases outside the gene matches. This CDR3 has 16 amino acids. Germline-derived CDR1 and CDR2 are SGDLS and YYNGEE. The clonotype comes from an adult in good health. This rearrangement joins TRBV9 to TRBJ1-4; 9 nucleotides align to TRBD1. The input for sequencing was peripheral blood, taken on day 0 of AZD1222 vaccination. This CDR3 reads CASSGTSDRGGEKLFF. CDR3 nucleotides: TGTGCCAGCAGCGGGACTTCGGACAGGGGAGGGGAAAAACTGTTTTTT.